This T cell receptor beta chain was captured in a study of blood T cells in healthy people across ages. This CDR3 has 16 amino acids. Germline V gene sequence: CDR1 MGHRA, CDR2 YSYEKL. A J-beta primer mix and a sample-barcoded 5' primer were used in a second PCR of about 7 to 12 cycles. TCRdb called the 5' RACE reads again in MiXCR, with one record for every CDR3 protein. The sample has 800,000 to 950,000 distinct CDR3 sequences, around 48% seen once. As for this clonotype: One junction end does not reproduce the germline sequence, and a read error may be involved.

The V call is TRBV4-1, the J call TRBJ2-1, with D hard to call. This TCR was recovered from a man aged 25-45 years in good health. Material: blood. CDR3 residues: CASSQDGISSFNEQFF. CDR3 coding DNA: TGCGCCAGCAGCCAAGATGGTATTAGCTCCTTCAATGAGCAGTTCTTC.